This T cell receptor (beta chain) appears in the sequencing data of a study of shared clonotypes between healthy human individuals (dated by TCRdb to the early 2020s). About the full investigation: The cohort comprised two women and a few men aged 18 to 49 years. Leukapheresis yielded between about 0.9 and 9 billion PBMCs per donor. To increase sequencing depth and limit assay-specific biases, different laboratories used diverse techniques to prepare libraries and sequence TCR repertoires. Per donor, three plates each were used for CD4 naive and CD4 memory, two for CD8 naive, and one for CD8 memory. Blood TCR repertoires of a handful of healthy adults were deeply sequenced to estimate repertoire size and the extent of clonotype sharing between individuals. The paper's findings and limits, for the study overall: Higher generation probabilities were observed for clonotypes shared by all four sorted-subset donors than for non-shared clonotypes. Because the study included only a small number of donors, the genetic and exposure-history diversity represented was limited. Only blood was sampled, and tissue TCR repertoires likely differ from those in blood. Pairwise subsampling led to the expectation that sequencing depth would affect the degree of clonotype sharing among donors. Sharing across several donors was observed for around 4.8% of naive CD4, around 3.5% of naive CD8, 2.3% of memory CD4, and roughly 0.4% of memory CD8 clonotypes. Rarefaction of sorted-subset datasets indicated incomplete sequencing despite the large sequencing depth. Estimated clonotype richness was generally larger for naive than for memory subsets.

With regard to this clone: Its binding antigen is unknown. The sample holds no much larger clone one base away, and base qualities are not on file.

Donors were healthy HIV-negative adults with no recently reported acute infections or vaccinations. Every donor was a Caucasian adult living in Nashville, Tennessee, USA. CD4+ T cells were enriched through magnetic negative selection, after which naive cells were positively selected on CD45RA and the remaining negative fraction served as the memory subset. Blood was collected by leukapheresis, and PBMCs were isolated by Ficoll-Histopaque density gradient centrifugation and then cryopreserved in liquid nitrogen vapor phase. Analytical flow cytometry was used to check the purity and quantity of each magnetically sorted T cell population. From each sorted fraction, genomic DNA was isolated and quantified by UV absorbance on a Nanodrop 2000c. Using the deep immunoSEQ assay, multiplex PCR amplified TCR CDR3 regions from genomic DNA. Extracted genomic DNA from each cell subset was distributed evenly across all wells of several immunoSEQ 96-well plates, and each plate was treated as a replicate. For sorted subsets, 200 ng of genomic DNA, equivalent to 25,000 to 35,000 T cell genomes, went into each replicate PCR. The purified libraries were quantified using a Qubit 3.0 fluorometer, sized with a Bioanalyzer 2100, and then quantified again using the KAPA Library Quantification kit. A separate single-read 150-cycle Illumina NextSeq 550 flow cell was used to sequence each immunoSEQ 96-well plate. For the original study's pipeline: Because the immunoSEQ output included only junctional sequences and no quality scores, the filtering could not be the same as the filtering used for full-length reads. To assign V/J genes and CDR3, sequences were annotated against IMGT germline references using PyIR, a Python wrapper for IgBLAST v1.9. Reads were removed for weak V/J assignments (E-value above 1e-6), missing CDR3, stop codons, out-of-frame junctions, or ambiguous translated residues. V3J clonotypes were defined as sequences sharing an identical inferred V gene, J gene, and CDR3 amino acid sequence. Percentage overlap between repertoires was calculated by dividing the number of shared unique clonotypes by the size of the smaller repertoire. Repertoire richness was assessed with RTK rarefaction, the Chao1 estimator, and Recon v2.1 estimates of unobserved clonotypes. OLGA was used to compute generation probabilities for all TCRbeta clonotypes that the gDNA method yielded from a handful of donors. TCRdb mirrors the immuneACCESS table, restricted to in-frame sequences. Some clones are absent from its copies; in checked studies, under half trace to an unresolved V gene, and the reason for the others is unknown. That table furnishes V, J and clone size, whereas the DNA furnished D and trimming. This sample holds around 1.4 million clones; about 98.5% were observed only once. About 0.34% of the sample lies in the top ten.

The source material was naive CD4+ T cells sorted from blood. The sample's cell subset or site label is to be understood as: CD45RA+ positively selected. The TCR was taken from a man between 25 and 39 years old in good health.

The CDR3 is CASSLEVDFVNEKLFF. The DNA sequence is as follows: TGTGCCAGCAGCTTAGAAGTCGACTTCGTCAATGAAAAACTGTTTTTT. Recombination connected TRBV7-9 to TRBJ1-4, with the D gene too uncertain to name. Taken from cysteine to phenylalanine, the CDR3 has 16 residues. Only the CDR3 part of the read is kept: 48 bases, read in frame from the first base. Looking up the germline V gene (reference sequence) yields CDR1 SEHNR and CDR2 FQNEAQ. Trimming at the junction amounts to 1 base on V and 5 bases on J, and the germline ends lie 14 bases apart.